This T cell receptor (beta chain) was observed in a study of cytomegalovirus exposure and HLA in healthy donors. Whole-study findings and limits: According to a later analysis, most TCR beta chains associated with CMV appeared HLA-restricted.

Primers: 60 Vbeta forward and 13 Jbeta reverse. Sequenced by immunoSEQ multiplex PCR; TCRdb stores in-frame clones only, minus some. This table holds some 160,000 clones, about 82% found once. Only one count was recorded for this clone. Its antigen is unidentified. This TCR derives from a male donor in good health and CMV-seronegative. What was sequenced was PBMCs.

The CDR3 DNA follows: TGTGCCTGGAGTAGGGGCTCCTATAATTCACCCCTCCACTTT. This codes for CAWSRGSYNSPLHF. This chain connects TRBV30 to TRBJ1-6, with a possible D match to TRBD1 (5 bases). This CDR3 is built from 14 residues. V dropped 2 bases and J dropped 0 bases, with 5 bases sitting between them. Germline lookup yields CDR1 GTSNPN and CDR2 SVGIG (reference sequence).